This is a list of T cell receptor beta chains from one sample in a study of T cell responses to AZD1222 COVID-19 vaccine. Assay: immunoSEQ multiplex PCR; the TCRdb copy retains only in-frame clones and omits some. Of fewer than 140,000 clones detected, 85% to 90% appear once; the ten largest clones hold about 4.9%. Sample: peripheral blood, taken on day 0 of AZD1222 vaccination. Receptors originate from an adult in good health. Each CDR3 is given with its conserved first and last residue. The D gene is left open where the match is weak. For some rows the clone size is stated as once, few or many, or as a class when expanded; others skip it.

15 | - | TRBJ1-2 | TRBV9 | - | CASSVVARGDYGYTF | TGTGCCAGCAGCGTAGTAGCCAGGGGCGATTATGGCTACACCTTC
16 | - | TRBJ1-5 | TRBV4-3 | - | CASSQDFGSGNQPQHF | TGCGCCAGCAGCCAAGATTTCGGGTCGGGCAATCAGCCCCAGCATTTT
14 | - | TRBJ2-5 | TRBV7-2 | TRBD1 | CASSLWTGRETQYF | TGTGCCAGCAGCCTGTGGACAGGGCGAGAGACCCAGTACTTC
16 | - | TRBJ1-2 | TRBV7-2 | - | CASSSHSGTPNYGYTF | TGTGCCAGCAGCTCCCATAGCGGGACCCCGAACTATGGCTACACCTTC
14 | - | TRBJ2-7 | TRBV4-3 | TRBD1 | CASSTGTGGHEQYF | TGCGCCAGCAGTACCGGGACAGGGGGCCACGAGCAGTACTTC
17 | - | TRBJ2-3 | TRBV5-1 | TRBD1 | CASSLVATGASTDTQYF | TGCGCCAGCAGCTTGGTGGCCACAGGGGCGAGCACAGATACGCAGTATTTT
16 | - | TRBJ2-7 | TRBV4-2 | - | CASSQGAGQRTYEQYF | TGTGCCAGCAGCCAAGGGGCCGGGCAGCGAACCTACGAGCAGTACTTC
15 | - | TRBJ1-4 | TRBV5-4 | - | CASRGWRDPNEKLFF | TGTGCCAGCAGGGGCTGGAGAGACCCTAATGAAAAACTGTTTTTT
15 | - | TRBJ2-5 | TRBV9 | TRBD2 | CASGVAGGLQETQYF | TGTGCCAGCGGTGTCGCGGGAGGGCTACAAGAGACCCAGTACTTC
15 | - | TRBJ2-1 | TRBV6-5 | - | CASSLGRSTYNEQFF | TGTGCCAGCAGTTTGGGACGGTCCACCTACAATGAGCAGTTCTTC
16 | - | TRBJ2-1 | TRBV27 | TRBD2 | CASSPLAGGTYNEQFF | TGTGCCAGCAGTCCTCTAGCGGGAGGCACCTACAATGAGCAGTTCTTC
15 | once | TRBJ2-7 | TRBV7-2 | TRBD2 | CASSWGGDPSYEQYF | TGTGCCAGCAGCTGGGGGGGGGACCCATCCTACGAGCAGTACTTC
19 | - | TRBJ2-1 | TRBV9 | TRBD2 | CASSGGPLAGASSYNEQFF | TGTGCCAGCAGCGGAGGCCCGCTAGCGGGTGCCAGCTCCTACAATGAGCAGTTCTTC
12 | - | TRBJ2-7 | TRBV2 | - | CASSYRVSEQYF | TGTGCCAGCAGTTACAGGGTCAGCGAGCAGTACTTC
15 | - | TRBJ1-3 | TRBV15 | - | CATSRPTGLGNTIYF | TGTGCCACCAGCAGACCCACAGGGCTGGGAAACACCATATATTTT
16 | - | TRBJ2-3 | TRBV7-2 | - | CASSGHRAGWTDTQYF | TGTGCCAGCAGCGGACACAGGGCAGGTTGGACAGATACGCAGTATTTT
16 | - | TRBJ2-2 | TRBV7-3 | TRBD2 | CASSLQGGSGTGELFF | TGTGCCAGCAGCTTGCAGGGCGGGAGCGGCACCGGGGAGCTGTTTTTT
14 | - | TRBJ1-1 | TRBV2 | - | CASRGRMSNTEAFF | TGTGCCAGCAGAGGACGGATGTCGAACACTGAAGCTTTCTTT
16 | once | TRBJ2-1 | TRBV5-1 | TRBD2 | CASSLEPSGRLDEQFF | TGCGCCAGCAGCTTGGAGCCTAGCGGGAGGTTGGATGAGCAGTTCTTC
14 | - | TRBJ2-7 | TRBV19 | - | CASSISGTTDEQYF | TGTGCCAGTAGTATCTCCGGGACAACCGACGAGCAGTACTTC
16 | - | TRBJ1-1 | TRBV4-3 | TRBD1 | CASSQAFQGGNTEAFF | TGCGCCAGCAGCCAGGCCTTTCAGGGGGGAAACACTGAAGCTTTCTTT
19 | - | TRBJ1-3 | TRBV19 | - | CASSTQLITDRYSGNTIYF | TGTGCCAGTAGTACTCAACTTATTACCGACAGGTACTCTGGAAACACCATATATTTT
14 | - | TRBJ2-3 | TRBV19 | - | CATQSVGYTDTQYF | TGTGCCACCCAATCGGTGGGCTACACAGATACGCAGTATTTT
14 | - | TRBJ2-5 | TRBV21-1 | - | CASSNPLAEGTQYF | TGTGCCAGCAGCAACCCACTAGCTGAGGGGACCCAGTACTTC
13 | - | TRBJ2-5 | TRBV30 | TRBD2 | CAWGRLAGETQYF | TGTGCCTGGGGTCGACTAGCGGGTGAGACCCAGTACTTC
14 | - | TRBJ2-7 | TRBV3-1/TRBV3-2 | - | CASSQDTQKRGQYF | TGTGCCAGCAGCCAAGATACACAAAAGAGGGGGCAGTACTTC
15 | few | TRBJ2-1 | TRBV18 | - | CASSPLDSDYNEQFF | TGTGCCAGCTCACCACTCGACAGTGACTACAATGAGCAGTTCTTC
17 | once | TRBJ2-7 | TRBV11-3 | - | CASSLDGPLSYSYEQYF | TGTGCCAGCAGCTTAGATGGGCCCCTCTCCTACTCCTACGAGCAGTACTTC
17 | - | TRBJ2-1 | TRBV24-1 | - | CATSDPGGGTLYNEQFF | TGTGCCACCAGTGATCCTGGGGGCGGGACCCTTTACAATGAGCAGTTCTTC
13 | - | TRBJ1-1 | TRBV12-3/TRBV12-4 | - | CASSSRRNTEAFF | TGTGCCAGCAGTTCTCGCCGGAACACTGAAGCTTTCTTT
13 | - | TRBJ2-2 | TRBV11-2 | - | CASSFRAVGELFF | TGTGCCAGCAGCTTCCGCGCAGTCGGGGAGCTGTTTTTT
14 | once | TRBJ1-2 | TRBV15 | - | CATSREWGYEGYTF | TGTGCCACCAGCAGAGAATGGGGGTATGAGGGCTACACCTTC
13 | - | TRBJ1-1 | TRBV3-1/TRBV3-2 | TRBD1 | CASRDRVNTEAFF | TGTGCCAGCCGGGACAGGGTGAACACTGAAGCTTTCTTT
18 | once | TRBJ2-1 | TRBV5-1 | TRBD2 | CASSEPVSGTSNYNEQFF | TGCGCCAGCAGCGAACCAGTATCCGGGACTAGCAACTACAATGAGCAGTTCTTC
15 | - | TRBJ2-7 | TRBV7-3 | - | CASSWPPGTSYEQYF | TGTGCCAGCAGCTGGCCACCTGGAACCTCCTACGAGCAGTACTTC
15 | - | TRBJ2-2 | TRBV5-1 | - | CASSSRGSNTGELFF | TGCGCCAGCAGCTCCCGGGGTTCAAACACCGGGGAGCTGTTTTTT
16 | once | TRBJ2-5 | TRBV5-6 | - | CASSLGPGSIQETQYF | TGTGCCAGCAGCTTGGGGCCGGGGAGCATCCAAGAGACCCAGTACTTC
18 | - | TRBJ1-3 | TRBV21-1 | - | CASRKNPWGASSGNTIYF | TGTGCCAGCAGAAAAAACCCCTGGGGAGCATCCTCTGGAAACACCATATATTTT
16 | - | TRBJ2-2 | TRBV11-3 | - | CASSVGLDTNTGELFF | TGTGCCAGCAGCGTAGGACTGGATACGAACACCGGGGAGCTGTTTTTT
15 | - | TRBJ2-3 | TRBV5-1 | - | CASSLNLGPRDTQYF | TGCGCCAGCAGCTTGAATCTGGGCCCCAGGGATACGCAGTATTTT
21 | - | TRBJ2-1 | TRBV21-1 | - | CASSSYLSGRALPHPYNEQFF | TGTGCCAGCAGTTCATACCTAAGCGGGAGGGCCCTCCCCCACCCCTACAATGAGCAGTTCTTC
14 | - | TRBJ2-7 | TRBV5-5 | - | CASSPGNPPYEQYF | TGTGCCAGCAGCCCGGGTAACCCTCCCTACGAGCAGTACTTC